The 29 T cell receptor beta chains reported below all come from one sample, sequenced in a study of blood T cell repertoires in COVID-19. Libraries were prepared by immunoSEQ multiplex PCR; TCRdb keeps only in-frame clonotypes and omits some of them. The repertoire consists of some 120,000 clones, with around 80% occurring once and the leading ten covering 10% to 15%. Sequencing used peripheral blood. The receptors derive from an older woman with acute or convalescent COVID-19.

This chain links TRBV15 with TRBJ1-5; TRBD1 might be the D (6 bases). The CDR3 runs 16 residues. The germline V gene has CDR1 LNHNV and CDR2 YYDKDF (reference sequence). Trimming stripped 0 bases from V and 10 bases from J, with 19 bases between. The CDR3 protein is CATSRDSDRPFGPQHF. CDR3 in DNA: TGTGCCACCAGCAGAGATTCCGACAGGCCCTTTGGACCCCAGCATTTT.

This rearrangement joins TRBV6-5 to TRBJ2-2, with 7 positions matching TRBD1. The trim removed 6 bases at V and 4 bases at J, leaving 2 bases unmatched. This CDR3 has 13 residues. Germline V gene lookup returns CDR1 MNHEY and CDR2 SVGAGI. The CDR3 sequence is CASRTGSTGELFF. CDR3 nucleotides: TGTGCCAGCAGGACAGGGTCCACCGGGGAGCTGTTTTTT.

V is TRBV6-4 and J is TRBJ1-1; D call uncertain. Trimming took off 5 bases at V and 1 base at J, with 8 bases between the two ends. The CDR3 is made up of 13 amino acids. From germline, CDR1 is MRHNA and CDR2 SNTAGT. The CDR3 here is CASSYQENTEAFF. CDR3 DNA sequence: TGTGCCAGCAGTTATCAGGAGAACACTGAAGCTTTCTTT.

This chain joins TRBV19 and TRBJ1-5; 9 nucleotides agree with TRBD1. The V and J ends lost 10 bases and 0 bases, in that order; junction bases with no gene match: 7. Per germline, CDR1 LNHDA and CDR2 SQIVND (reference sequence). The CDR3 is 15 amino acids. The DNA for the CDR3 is TGTGCCACGGGACAGGGTACATCTAGCAATCAGCCCCAGCATTTT. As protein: CATGQGTSSNQPQHF.

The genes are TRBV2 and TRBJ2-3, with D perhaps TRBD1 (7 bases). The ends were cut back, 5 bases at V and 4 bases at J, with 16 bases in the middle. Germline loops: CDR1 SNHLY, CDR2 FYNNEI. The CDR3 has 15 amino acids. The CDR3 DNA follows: TGTGCCAGCAGTTACACCCAGGGGGGTGCAGATACGCAGTATTTT. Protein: CASSYTQGGADTQYF.

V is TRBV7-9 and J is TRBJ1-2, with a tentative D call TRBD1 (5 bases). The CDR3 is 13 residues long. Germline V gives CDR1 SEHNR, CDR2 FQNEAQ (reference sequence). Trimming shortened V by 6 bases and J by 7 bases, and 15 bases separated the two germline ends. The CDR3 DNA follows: TGTGCCAGCAGTAAGGCCGCCAGGGCTGGCTACACCTTC. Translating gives CASSKAARAGYTF. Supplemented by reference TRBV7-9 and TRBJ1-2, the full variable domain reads DTGVSQNPRHKITKRGQNVTFRCDPISEHNRLYWYRQTLGQGPEFLTYFQNEAQLEKSRLLSDRFSAERPKGSFSTLEIQRTEQGDSAMYLCASSKAARAGYTFGSGTRLTVV.

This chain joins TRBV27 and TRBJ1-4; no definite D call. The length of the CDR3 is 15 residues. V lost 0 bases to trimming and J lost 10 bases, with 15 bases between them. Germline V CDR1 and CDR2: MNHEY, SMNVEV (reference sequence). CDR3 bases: TGTGCCAGCAGTTTATCGATCTCGGGGATGGGAAAACTGTTTTTT. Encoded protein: CASSLSISGMGKLFF.

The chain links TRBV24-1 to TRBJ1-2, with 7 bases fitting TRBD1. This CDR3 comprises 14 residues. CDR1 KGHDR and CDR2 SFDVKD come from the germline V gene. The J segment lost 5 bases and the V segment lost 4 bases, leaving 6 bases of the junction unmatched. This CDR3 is CATSDPQGSYGYTF. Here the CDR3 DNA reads TGTGCCACCAGTGACCCACAGGGGTCATATGGCTACACCTTC.

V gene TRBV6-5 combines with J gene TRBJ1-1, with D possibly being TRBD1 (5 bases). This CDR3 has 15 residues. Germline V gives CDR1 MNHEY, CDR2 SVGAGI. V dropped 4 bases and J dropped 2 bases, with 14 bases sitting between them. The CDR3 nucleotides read TGTGCCAGCAGTTCAACAGGACCTTTCAACACTGAAGCTTTCTTT. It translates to CASSSTGPFNTEAFF.

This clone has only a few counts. For the CDR3, the DNA is TGTGCCAGCAGTCATCTATACGGGGAGCTGTTTTTT. It yields the protein CASSHLYGELFF. The genes are TRBV27 and TRBJ2-2; D gene unclear. Trimming left V 5 bases short and J 7 bases short, with 8 bases between. CDR1 and CDR2 (germline): MNHEY, SMNVEV (reference sequence). This CDR3 is 12 amino acids long.

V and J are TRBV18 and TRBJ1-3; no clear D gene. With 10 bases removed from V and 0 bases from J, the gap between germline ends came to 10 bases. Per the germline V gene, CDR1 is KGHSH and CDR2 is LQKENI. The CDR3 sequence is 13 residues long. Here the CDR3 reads CATGGNSGNTIYF. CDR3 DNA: TGTGCCACCGGAGGTAACTCTGGAAACACCATATATTTT.

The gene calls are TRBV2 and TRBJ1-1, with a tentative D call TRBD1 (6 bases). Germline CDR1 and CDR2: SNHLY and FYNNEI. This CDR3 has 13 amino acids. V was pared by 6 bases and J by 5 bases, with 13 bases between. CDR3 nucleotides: TGTGCCAGCAGGGACAGAGTGGGGACTGAAGCTTTCTTT. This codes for CASRDRVGTEAFF.

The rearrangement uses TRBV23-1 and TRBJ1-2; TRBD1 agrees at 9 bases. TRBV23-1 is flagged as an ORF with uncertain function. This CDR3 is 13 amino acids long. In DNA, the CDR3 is TGCGAAGGACAGGGGATTACTAACTATGGCTACACCTTC. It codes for CEGQGITNYGYTF.

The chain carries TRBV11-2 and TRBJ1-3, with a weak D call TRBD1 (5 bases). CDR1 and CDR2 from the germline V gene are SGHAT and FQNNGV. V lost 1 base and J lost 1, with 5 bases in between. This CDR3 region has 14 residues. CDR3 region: CASSLGQSGNTIYF. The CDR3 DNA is TGTGCCAGCAGCTTAGGACAGTCTGGAAACACCATATATTTT.

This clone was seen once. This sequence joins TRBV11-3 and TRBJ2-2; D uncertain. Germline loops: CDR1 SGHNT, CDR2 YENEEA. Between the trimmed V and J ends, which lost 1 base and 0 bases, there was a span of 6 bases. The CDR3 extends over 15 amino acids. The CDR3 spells CASSLGGTNTGELFF. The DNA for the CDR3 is TGTGCCAGCAGCTTAGGAGGCACGAACACCGGGGAGCTGTTTTTT.

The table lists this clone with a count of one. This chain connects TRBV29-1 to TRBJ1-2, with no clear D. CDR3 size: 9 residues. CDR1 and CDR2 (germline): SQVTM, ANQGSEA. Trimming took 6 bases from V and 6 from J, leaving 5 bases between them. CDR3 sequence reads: CSVSDGYTF. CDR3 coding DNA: TGCAGCGTATCGGATGGCTACACCTTC.

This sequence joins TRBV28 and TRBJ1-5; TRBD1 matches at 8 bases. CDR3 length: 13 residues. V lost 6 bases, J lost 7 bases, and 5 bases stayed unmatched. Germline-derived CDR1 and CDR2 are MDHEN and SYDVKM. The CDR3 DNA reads TGTGCCAGCAGGATGGACAGGGTACAGCCCCAGCATTTT. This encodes CASRMDRVQPQHF.

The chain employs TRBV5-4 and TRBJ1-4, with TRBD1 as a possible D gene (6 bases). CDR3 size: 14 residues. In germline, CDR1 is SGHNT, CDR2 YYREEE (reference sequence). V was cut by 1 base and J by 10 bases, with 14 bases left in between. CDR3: CASSLTGLVGKLFF. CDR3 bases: TGTGCCAGCAGCTTGACAGGGTTGGTCGGAAAACTGTTTTTT.

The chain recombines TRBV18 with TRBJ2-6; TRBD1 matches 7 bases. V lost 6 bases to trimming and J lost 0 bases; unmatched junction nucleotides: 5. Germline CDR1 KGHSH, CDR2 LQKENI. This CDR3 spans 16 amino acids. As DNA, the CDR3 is TGTGCCAGCTCTCCGGGACAGCGCTCTGGGGCCAACGTCCTGACTTTC. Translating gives CASSPGQRSGANVLTF.

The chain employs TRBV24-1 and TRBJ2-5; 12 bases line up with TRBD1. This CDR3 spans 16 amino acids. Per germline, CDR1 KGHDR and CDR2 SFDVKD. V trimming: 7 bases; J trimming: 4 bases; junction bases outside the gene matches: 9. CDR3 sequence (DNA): TGTGCCACCAGCAAAACAGGGACAGGGGGCGCAGAGACCCAGTACTTC. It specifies CATSKTGTGGAETQYF.

CDR3 nucleotide sequence: TGTGCCAGCAGTTCCAGAACCGGGACATTTGATGAAAAACTGTTTTTT. It translates to CASSSRTGTFDEKLFF. The V gene is TRBV6-5, the J gene TRBJ1-4, with D perhaps TRBD1 (6 bases). This CDR3 spans 16 amino acids. Germline V gives CDR1 MNHEY, CDR2 SVGAGI. Trimming left V 4 bases short and J 6 bases short, with 18 bases between.

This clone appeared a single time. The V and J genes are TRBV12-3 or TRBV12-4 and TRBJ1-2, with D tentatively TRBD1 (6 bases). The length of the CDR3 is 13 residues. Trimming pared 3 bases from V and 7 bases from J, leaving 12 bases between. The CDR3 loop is CASSFRDNSGYTF. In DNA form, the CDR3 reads TGTGCCAGCAGTTTCCGGGACAACAGTGGCTACACCTTC.

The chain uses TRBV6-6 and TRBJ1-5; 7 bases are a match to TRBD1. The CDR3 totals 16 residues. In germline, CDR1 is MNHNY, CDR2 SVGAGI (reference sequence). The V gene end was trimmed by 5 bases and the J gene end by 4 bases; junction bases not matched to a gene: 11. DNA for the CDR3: TGTGCCAGCAGTCAAGACCGGGACAGCCCTAATCAGCCCCAGCATTTT. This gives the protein CASSQDRDSPNQPQHF.

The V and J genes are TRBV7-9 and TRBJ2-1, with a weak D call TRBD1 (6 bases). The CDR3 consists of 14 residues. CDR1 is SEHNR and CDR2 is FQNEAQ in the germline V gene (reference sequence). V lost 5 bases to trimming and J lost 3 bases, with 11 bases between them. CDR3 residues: CASSRTVNYNEQFF. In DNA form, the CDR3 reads TGTGCCAGCAGCCGGACAGTTAACTACAATGAGCAGTTCTTC. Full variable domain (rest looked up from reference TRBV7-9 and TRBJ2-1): DTGVSQNPRHKITKRGQNVTFRCDPISEHNRLYWYRQTLGQGPEFLTYFQNEAQLEKSRLLSDRFSAERPKGSFSTLEIQRTEQGDSAMYLCASSRTVNYNEQFFGPGTRLTVL.

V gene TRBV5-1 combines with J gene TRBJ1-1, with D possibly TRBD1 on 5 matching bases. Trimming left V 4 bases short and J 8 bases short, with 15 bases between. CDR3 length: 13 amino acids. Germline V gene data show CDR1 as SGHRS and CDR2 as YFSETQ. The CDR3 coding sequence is TGCGCCAGCAGCCCCTCGGACACCCTGGAAGCTTTCTTT. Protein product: CASSPSDTLEAFF. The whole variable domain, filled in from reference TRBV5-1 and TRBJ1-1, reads KAGVTQTPRYLIKTRGQQVTLSCSPISGHRSVSWYQQTPGQGLQFLFEYFSETQRNKGNFPGRFSGRQFSNSRSEMNVSTLELGDSALYLCASSPSDTLEAFFGQGTRLTVV.

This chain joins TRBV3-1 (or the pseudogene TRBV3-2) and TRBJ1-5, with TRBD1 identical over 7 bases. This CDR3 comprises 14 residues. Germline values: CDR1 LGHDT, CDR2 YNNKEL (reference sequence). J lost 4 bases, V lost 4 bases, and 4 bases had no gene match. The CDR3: CASSPGTDNQPQHF. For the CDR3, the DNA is TGTGCCAGCAGCCCAGGGACAGATAATCAGCCCCAGCATTTT.

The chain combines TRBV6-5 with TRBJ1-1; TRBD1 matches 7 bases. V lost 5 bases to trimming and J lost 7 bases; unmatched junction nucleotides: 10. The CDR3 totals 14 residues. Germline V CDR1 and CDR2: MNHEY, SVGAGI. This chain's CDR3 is CASSTGTETLEAFF. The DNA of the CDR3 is TGTGCCAGCAGTACCGGGACAGAGACTCTTGAAGCTTTCTTT.

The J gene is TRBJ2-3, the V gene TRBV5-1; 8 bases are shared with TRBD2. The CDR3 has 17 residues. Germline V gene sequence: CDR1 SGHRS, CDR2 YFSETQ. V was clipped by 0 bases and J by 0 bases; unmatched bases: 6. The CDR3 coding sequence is TGCGCCAGCAGCTTGGCCGGGGGGGAGTTTAGCACAGATACGCAGTATTTT. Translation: CASSLAGGEFSTDTQYF.

The CDR3 coding sequence is TGTGCCAGCAGCCCATTGTCTTTTTCGAGGACTGAAGCTTTCTTT. Encoded protein: CASSPLSFSRTEAFF. This chain uses TRBV25-1 with TRBJ1-1; D ambiguous. CDR3 length: 15 amino acids. Germline loops: CDR1 MGHDK, CDR2 SYGVNS. The V and J ends lost 6 bases and 5 bases respectively, with 19 bases between them.